What follows are 13 T cell receptor beta chains derived from one specimen sequenced in a study of cytomegalovirus exposure and HLA in healthy donors. Libraries were prepared by immunoSEQ multiplex PCR; TCRdb keeps only in-frame clonotypes and omits some of them. The sample contains under 75,000 clones, 85% of which appear only once. The specimen was PBMCs. Every receptor here comes from a man aged 25 to 40 in good health and CMV-seronegative.

The chain links TRBV4-1 to TRBJ1-1; D possibly corresponds to TRBD1 (6 bases). CDR1 MGHRA and CDR2 YSYEKL come from the germline V gene. CDR3 length equals 17 residues. Trimming removed 4 bases from V and 0 bases from J, with 18 bases in between. CDR3 region: CASSRAGAISVNTEAFF. For the CDR3, the DNA is TGCGCCAGCAGCCGGGCGGGGGCTATTTCGGTGAACACTGAAGCTTTCTTT.

This chain connects TRBV6-4 to TRBJ2-3; a weak D match, TRBD2 (7 bases). The germline V gene encodes CDR1 MRHNA and CDR2 SNTAGT. This CDR3 is 16 amino acids long. Trimming shortened V by 3 bases and J by 0 bases, and 13 bases separated the two germline ends. In DNA, the CDR3 is TGTGCCAGCAGTGAAGGGGGGGCCCGAAGCACAGATACGCAGTATTTT. This codes for CASSEGGARSTDTQYF.

CDR3 sequence: CASSLGLAGNEQFF. DNA for the CDR3: TGTGCCAGTAGCCTCGGACTAGCGGGAAATGAGCAGTTCTTC. The chain recombines TRBV19 with TRBJ2-1, with 12 bases aligning to TRBD2. The CDR3 is made up of 14 amino acids. Germline assignment: CDR1 LNHDA and CDR2 SQIVND (reference sequence). V shed 6 bases, J shed 7 bases, and the junction held 4 bases outside the gene matches.

V usage is TRBV5-4 and J usage is TRBJ2-1; 7 bases agree with TRBD2. The length of the CDR3 is 11 residues. Germline V CDR1 and CDR2: SGHNT, YYREEE (reference sequence). J gave up 3 bases and V 10 bases, and 1 base lay outside the gene matches. The CDR3 loop reads CAGGDYNEQFF. The DNA of the CDR3 is TGTGCCGGGGGGGACTACAATGAGCAGTTCTTC. The entire variable domain, with the rest obtained from reference TRBV5-4 and TRBJ2-1, is as follows: ETGVTQSPTHLIKTRGQQVTLRCSSQSGHNTVSWYQQALGQGPQFIFQYYREEENGRGNFPPRFSGLQFPNYSSELNVNALELDDSALYLCAGGDYNEQFFGPGTRLTVL.

The chain joins TRBV6-5 to TRBJ2-7; possibly TRBD1 for D (6 bases). The CDR3 runs 14 residues. Germline V gives CDR1 MNHEY, CDR2 SVGAGI. V was pared by 6 bases and J by 3 bases, with 15 bases between. This CDR3 is CASSPLVGGYEQYF. In DNA form, the CDR3 reads TGTGCCAGCAGCCCCCTGGTAGGGGGCTACGAGCAGTACTTC.

The J gene is TRBJ2-1, the V gene TRBV4-1; TRBD2 aligns across 8 bases. V dropped 0 bases and J dropped 4; count of bases not matched to a gene: 5. The germline V gene encodes CDR1 MGHRA and CDR2 YSYEKL. This CDR3 is built from 16 residues. CDR3 in amino acids: CASSQDPAGDYNEQFF. The CDR3 DNA reads as TGCGCCAGCAGCCAAGACCCAGCGGGGGATTACAATGAGCAGTTCTTC.

The rearrangement uses TRBV10-3 and TRBJ2-2; perhaps TRBD2 as D (6 bases). CDR1 ENHRY and CDR2 SYGVKD come from the germline V gene. The germline V and J ends were trimmed by 0 bases and 7 bases, with 12 bases remaining between them. The CDR3 runs to 15 residues. CDR3 region: CAISESGGLVGELFF. DNA of the CDR3: TGTGCCATCAGTGAGTCAGGAGGGCTTGTCGGGGAGCTGTTTTTT.

The CDR3 region is CASSLHVRVLANYGYTF. DNA for the CDR3: TGTGCCAGCAGCCTCCATGTCCGGGTTTTGGCTAACTATGGCTACACCTTC. The V gene is TRBV13, the J gene TRBJ1-2; no reliable D call. The CDR3 consists of 17 residues. Germline assignment: CDR1 PRHDT and CDR2 FYEKMQ (reference sequence). Trimming shortened V by 5 bases and J by 0 bases, and 19 bases separated the two germline ends.

This chain links TRBV5-4 with TRBJ1-1, with TRBD1 matching 8 bases. V lost 4 bases and J lost 5; bases outside the gene matches: 10. This CDR3 comprises 15 residues. Germline V lookup: CDR1 SGHNT, CDR2 YYREEE (reference sequence). CDR3 bases: TGTGCCAGCAGCCGCAACCGGGACAGGAATACTGAAGCTTTCTTT. Protein sequence: CASSRNRDRNTEAFF.

The V call is TRBV28, the J call TRBJ1-2, with TRBD1 matching 8 bases. Germline V gives CDR1 MDHEN, CDR2 SYDVKM. CDR3 length: 17 residues. V shed 5 bases, J shed 1 base, and the junction held 12 bases outside the gene matches. This CDR3 reads CASSPLLRTGNNYGYTF. DNA of the CDR3: TGTGCCAGCAGTCCACTCCTAAGGACAGGGAATAACTATGGCTACACCTTC.

This sequence joins TRBV4-1 and TRBJ1-6, with D possibly being TRBD1 (5 bases). Germline V gene lookup returns CDR1 MGHRA and CDR2 YSYEKL. There are 17 residues in the CDR3. Trimming took 1 base from V and 8 from J, leaving 18 bases between them. The CDR3 DNA reads TGCGCCAGCAGCCAAGTTAAAGGTGCCAGGGTGGATTCACCCCTCCACTTT. Translation gives CASSQVKGARVDSPLHF.

This clone was detected only once. V is TRBV7-8 and J is TRBJ2-7; the match to TRBD1 covers 7 bases. The CDR3 is 15 amino acids. Germline assignment: CDR1 SGHVS and CDR2 FQNEAQ. The trim removed 2 bases at V and 2 bases at J, leaving 6 bases unmatched. The CDR3 sequence is CASSLWLGTAYEQYV. CDR3 coding DNA: TGTGCCAGCAGCTTATGGTTAGGGACAGCCTACGAGCAGTACGTC.

The chain has TRBV4-2 and TRBJ1-6, with 9 nucleotides matching TRBD1. Germline CDR1 and CDR2: LGHNA and YNFKEQ. The V gene end was trimmed by 0 bases and the J gene end by 11 bases; junction bases not matched to a gene: 11. The CDR3 spans 17 residues. The CDR3 nucleotides are TGTGCCAGCAGCCAAGAGGTCCCGGGACAGGGCAATCCACCCCTCCACTTT. As protein: CASSQEVPGQGNPPLHF.